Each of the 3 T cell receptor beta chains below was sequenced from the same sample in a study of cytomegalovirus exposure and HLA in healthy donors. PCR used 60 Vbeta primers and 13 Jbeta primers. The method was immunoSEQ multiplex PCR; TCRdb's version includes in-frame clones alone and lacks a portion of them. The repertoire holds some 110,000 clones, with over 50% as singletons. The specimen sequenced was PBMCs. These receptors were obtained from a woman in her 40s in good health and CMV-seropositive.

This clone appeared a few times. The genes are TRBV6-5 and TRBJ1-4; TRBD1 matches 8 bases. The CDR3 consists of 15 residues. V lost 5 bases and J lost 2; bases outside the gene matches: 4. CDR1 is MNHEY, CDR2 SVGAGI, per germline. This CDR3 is CASSGHRGTNEKLFF. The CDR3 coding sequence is TGTGCCAGCAGTGGCCACAGGGGGACTAATGAAAAACTGTTTTTT.

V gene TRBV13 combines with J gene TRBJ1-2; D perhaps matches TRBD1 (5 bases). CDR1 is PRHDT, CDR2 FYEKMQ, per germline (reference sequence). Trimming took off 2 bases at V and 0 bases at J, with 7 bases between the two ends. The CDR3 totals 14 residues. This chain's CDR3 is CASSLTGANYGYTF. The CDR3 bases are TGTGCCAGCAGCTTAACGGGGGCTAACTATGGCTACACCTTC.

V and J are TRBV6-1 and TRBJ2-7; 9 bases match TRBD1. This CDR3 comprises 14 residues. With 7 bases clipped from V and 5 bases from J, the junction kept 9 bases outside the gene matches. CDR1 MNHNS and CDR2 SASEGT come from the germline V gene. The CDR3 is CASTRDRVIDEQYF. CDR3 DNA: TGTGCCAGCACTAGGGACAGGGTTATTGACGAGCAGTACTTC.